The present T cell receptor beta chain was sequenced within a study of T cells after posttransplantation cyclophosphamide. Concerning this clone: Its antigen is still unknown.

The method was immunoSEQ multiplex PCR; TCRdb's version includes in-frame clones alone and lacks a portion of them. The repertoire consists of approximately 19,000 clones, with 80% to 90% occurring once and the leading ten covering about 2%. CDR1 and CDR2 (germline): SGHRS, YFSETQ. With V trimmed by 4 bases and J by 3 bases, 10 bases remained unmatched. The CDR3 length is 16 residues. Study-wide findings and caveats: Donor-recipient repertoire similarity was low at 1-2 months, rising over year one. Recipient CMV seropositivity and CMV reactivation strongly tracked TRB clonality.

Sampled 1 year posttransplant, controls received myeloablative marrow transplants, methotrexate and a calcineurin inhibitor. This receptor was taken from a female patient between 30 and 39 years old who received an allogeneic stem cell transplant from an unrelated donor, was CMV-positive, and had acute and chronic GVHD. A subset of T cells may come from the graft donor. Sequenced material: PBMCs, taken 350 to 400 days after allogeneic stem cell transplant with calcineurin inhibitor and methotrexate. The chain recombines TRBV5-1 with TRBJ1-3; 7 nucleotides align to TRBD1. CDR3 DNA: TGCGCCAGCAGCCCAACAACAGGGGCGGGTGGAAACACCATATATTTT. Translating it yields CASSPTTGAGGNTIYF. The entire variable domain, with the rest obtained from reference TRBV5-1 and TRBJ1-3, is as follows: KAGVTQTPRYLIKTRGQQVTLSCSPISGHRSVSWYQQTPGQGLQFLFEYFSETQRNKGNFPGRFSGRQFSNSRSEMNVSTLELGDSALYLCASSPTTGAGGNTIYFGEGSWLTVV.